This paragraph reports one T cell receptor (beta chain). The sample is drawn from a study of glioma-infiltrating T cells after dendritic cell vaccination. Study information: Glioblastoma patients came from Phase I and II dendritic cell vaccination trials.

The protocol was immunoSEQ multiplex PCR, while the TCRdb copy is restricted to in-frame clones and leaves out a portion. The sample holds about 95,000 clones, over 75% seen once. V lost 5 bases to trimming and J lost 4 bases; unmatched junction nucleotides: 7. CDR3 length equals 15 residues. Germline assignment: CDR1 SGHTA and CDR2 FQGNSA. The source is a human donor with glioblastoma. The source was blood, collected before dendritic cell vaccination. V and J are TRBV7-2 and TRBJ2-5; 10 nucleotides align to TRBD2. CDR3 in amino acids: CASSGTGTSVETQYF. CDR3 bases: TGTGCCAGCAGCGGAACCGGGACTAGCGTAGAGACCCAGTACTTC. Supplemented by reference TRBV7-2 and TRBJ2-5, the full variable domain reads GAGVSQSPSNKVTEKGKDVELRCDPISGHTALYWYRQSLGQGLEFLIYFQGNSAPDKSGLPSDRFSAERTGGSVSTLTIQRTQQEDSAVYLCASSGTGTSVETQYFGPGTRLLVL.